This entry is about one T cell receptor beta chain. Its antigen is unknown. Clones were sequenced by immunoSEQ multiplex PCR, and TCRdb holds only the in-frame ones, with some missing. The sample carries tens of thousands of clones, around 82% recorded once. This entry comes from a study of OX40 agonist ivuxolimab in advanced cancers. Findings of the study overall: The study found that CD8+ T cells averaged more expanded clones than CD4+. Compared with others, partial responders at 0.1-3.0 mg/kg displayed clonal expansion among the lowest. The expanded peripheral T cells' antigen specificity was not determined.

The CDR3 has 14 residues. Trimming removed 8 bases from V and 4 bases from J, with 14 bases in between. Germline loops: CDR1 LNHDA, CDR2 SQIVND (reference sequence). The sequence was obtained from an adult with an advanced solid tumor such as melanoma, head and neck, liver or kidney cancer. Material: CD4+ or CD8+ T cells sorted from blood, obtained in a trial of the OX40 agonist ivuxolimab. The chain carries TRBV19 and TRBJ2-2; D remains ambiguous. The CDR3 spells CASSNFGRTGELFF. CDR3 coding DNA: TGTGCCAGTTCTAATTTTGGCCGCACCGGGGAGCTGTTTTTT.